This passage covers 17 T cell receptor beta chains from one sample sequenced in a study of cytomegalovirus exposure and HLA in healthy donors. With 60 Vbeta and 13 Jbeta primers, the PCR was carried out. Method: immunoSEQ multiplex PCR; TCRdb's copy keeps in-frame clones and lacks some. The repertoire holds around 150,000 clones, with about four fifths as singletons. The source material was PBMCs. These receptors came from a girl aged 5 to 17 in good health and CMV-seropositive.

CDR3 bases: TGTGCCAGCACCTGGAGGGACCGTAGCACAGATACGCAGTATTTT. Its protein is CASTWRDRSTDTQYF. The rearrangement uses TRBV5-4 and TRBJ2-3, with D tentatively TRBD2 (6 bases). The V end lost 6 bases, the J end lost 0 bases, and 14 bases lay between the germline ends. Germline values: CDR1 SGHNT, CDR2 YYREEE (reference sequence). The CDR3 runs to 15 residues.

The chain recombines TRBV30 with TRBJ1-1; D is undetermined. In germline, CDR1 is GTSNPN, CDR2 SVGIG (reference sequence). The CDR3 spans 11 residues. V was shortened by 7 bases and J by 7 bases, with 13 bases between the two germline ends. The CDR3 is CASTDGLEAFF. CDR3 nucleotide sequence: TGTGCCTCCACGGACGGACTTGAAGCTTTCTTT.

This clone appeared a single time. The chain is built from TRBV18 and TRBJ2-7; TRBD2 aligns across 7 bases. The CDR3 extends over 15 amino acids. After removal of 3 bases from V and 5 bases from J, the junction contained 10 bases not matched to a gene. The germline CDR1 and CDR2 sequences are KGHSH and LQKENI. CDR3 residues: CASSPPGGSRDEQYF. The CDR3 bases are TGTGCCAGCTCACCCCCCGGGGGGAGCCGAGACGAGCAGTACTTC.

This clone is a singleton in its sample. This chain joins TRBV28 and TRBJ1-1; tentative D call: TRBD1 (5 bases). This CDR3 region has 13 residues. The germline V and J ends were trimmed by 2 bases and 5 bases, with 9 bases remaining between them. From germline, CDR1 is MDHEN and CDR2 SYDVKM. The chain's CDR3 is CASSLMGRTEAFF. In DNA, the CDR3 is TGTGCCAGCAGTTTAATGGGGCGGACTGAAGCTTTCTTT.

This rearrangement joins TRBV11-3 to TRBJ2-2; D not resolved. Germline loops: CDR1 SGHNT, CDR2 YENEEA. The CDR3 is 14 residues long. V lost 6 bases and J lost 2, with 10 bases in between. The CDR3 loop is CASRNQENTGELFF. DNA for the CDR3: TGTGCCAGCAGGAATCAGGAAAACACCGGGGAGCTGTTTTTT.

The chain couples TRBV5-1 to TRBJ2-2; D not certain. V was pared by 4 bases and J by 6 bases, with 10 bases between. The CDR3 is made up of 13 amino acids. Germline lookup yields CDR1 SGHRS and CDR2 YFSETQ. The CDR3 here is CASSLSVAGELFF. CDR3 nucleotides: TGCGCCAGCAGCCTGAGCGTGGCCGGGGAGCTGTTTTTT.

This clone has only one observation. This chain connects TRBV7-9 to TRBJ2-7, with D possibly being TRBD1 (5 bases). From germline, CDR1 is SEHNR and CDR2 FQNEAQ (reference sequence). Trimming stripped 5 bases from V and 1 base from J, with 12 bases between. The length of the CDR3 is 14 residues. The CDR3 loop reads CASSPTTVSYEQYF. The CDR3 bases are TGTGCCAGCAGCCCAACGACAGTTTCCTACGAGCAGTACTTC.

The chain carries TRBV6-6 and TRBJ2-7; a possible D gene is TRBD2 (6 bases). CDR3 length: 15 amino acids. Germline V gene data show CDR1 as MNHNY and CDR2 as SVGAGI (reference sequence). Trimming pared 2 bases from V and 2 bases from J, leaving 13 bases between. The CDR3 is CASSYRPGETYEQYF. CDR3 coding DNA: TGTGCCAGCAGTTACCGACCGGGGGAGACCTACGAGCAGTACTTC.

The gene calls are TRBV7-2 and TRBJ2-2; D gene uncertain. Germline CDR1 is SGHTA and CDR2 is FQGNSA. Trimming shortened V by 1 base and J by 5 bases, and 8 bases separated the two germline ends. This CDR3 has 14 amino acids. CDR3 protein: CASSLDLVTGELFF. The CDR3 region has the DNA TGTGCCAGCAGCTTAGATTTAGTAACCGGGGAGCTGTTTTTT. Complete variable domain (other parts from reference TRBV7-2 and TRBJ2-2): GAGVSQSPSNKVTEKGKDVELRCDPISGHTALYWYRQSLGQGLEFLIYFQGNSAPDKSGLPSDRFSAERTGGSVSTLTIQRTQQEDSAVYLCASSLDLVTGELFFGEGSRLTVL.

This chain joins TRBV28 and TRBJ1-5; 7 bases align to TRBD1. From germline, CDR1 is MDHEN and CDR2 SYDVKM. This CDR3 is 16 amino acids long. V shed 4 bases and J 1 base; nucleotides not matched to a gene: 7. The CDR3 protein is CASSYRGLASNQPQHF. Here the CDR3 DNA reads TGTGCCAGCAGTTACAGGGGTTTAGCGAGCAATCAGCCCCAGCATTTT.

This clone was counted between two and nine times. This sequence joins TRBV27 and TRBJ2-7; no reliable D call. Trimming took off 5 bases at V and 0 bases at J, with 5 bases between the two ends. Germline CDR1 is MNHEY and CDR2 is SMNVEV (reference sequence). The CDR3 contains 12 residues. For the CDR3, the DNA is TGTGCCAGCAGTCCCAACTCCTACGAGCAGTACTTC. The encoded protein is CASSPNSYEQYF.

This clone has only one observation. The chain combines TRBV7-9 with TRBJ1-5; TRBD1 matches 8 bases. Germline-derived CDR1 and CDR2 are SEHNR and FQNEAQ (reference sequence). The CDR3 is 17 residues long. The V gene end was trimmed by 2 bases and the J gene end by 7 bases; junction bases not matched to a gene: 13. CDR3 protein: CASSLTVTGADVQPQHF. CDR3 coding DNA: TGTGCCAGCAGCTTAACCGTGACAGGGGCCGATGTGCAGCCCCAGCATTTT.

The CDR3 DNA reads as TGTGCCAGCACCCTTGGGCAGGGCACAGATACGCAGTATTTT. Translation gives CASTLGQGTDTQYF. The chain joins TRBV11-2 to TRBJ2-3; D unresolved. The germline V gene encodes CDR1 SGHAT and CDR2 FQNNGV. The CDR3 runs 14 residues. Trimming removed 7 bases from V and 1 base from J, with 12 bases in between.

The chain employs TRBV28 and TRBJ2-3; weak D call: TRBD1 (6 bases). The V end lost 3 bases, the J end lost 6 bases, and 28 bases lay between the germline ends. The CDR3 is made up of 19 amino acids. Looked up from germline, CDR1 is MDHEN and CDR2 is SYDVKM. The CDR3 coding sequence is TGTGCCAGCAGTTTTTACGCCTGGCGATTCCGGACAGAGGTTGATACGCAGTATTTT. Amino acids: CASSFYAWRFRTEVDTQYF. The full variable domain, in which reference TRBV28 and TRBJ2-3 provide the parts outside the CDR3, is DVKVTQSSRYLVKRTGEKVFLECVQDMDHENMFWYRQDPGLGLRLIYFSYDVKMKEKGDIPEGYSVSREKKERFSLILESASTNQTSMYLCASSFYAWRFRTEVDTQYFGPGTRLTVL.

The genes are TRBV6-4 and TRBJ1-5, with a possible D match to TRBD1 (5 bases). Germline V gene lookup returns CDR1 MRHNA and CDR2 SNTAGT. Trimming left V 6 bases short and J 5 bases short, with 14 bases between. The length of the CDR3 is 14 residues. The CDR3 bases are TGTGCCAGCAGCCCACACCCAGGGTATCAGCCCCAGCATTTT. Encoded protein: CASSPHPGYQPQHF.

The CDR3: CASTQGTPDQPQHF. The CDR3 DNA reads TGTGCCAGCACCCAGGGGACCCCGGATCAGCCCCAGCATTTT. The rearrangement links TRBV2 to TRBJ1-5; D is perhaps TRBD1 (6 bases). Germline V gene lookup returns CDR1 SNHLY and CDR2 FYNNEI. This CDR3 spans 14 amino acids. V was shortened by 7 bases and J by 5 bases, with 15 bases between the two germline ends.

The chain uses TRBV4-3 and TRBJ2-7, with 7 bases lining up with TRBD1. J was trimmed by 0 bases and V by 0 bases; bases with no gene match: 5. The CDR3 extends over 16 amino acids. The germline V gene encodes CDR1 LGHNA and CDR2 YSLEER. The CDR3 DNA sequence: TGCGCCAGCAGCCAAGATCGGTGGGACAGCTCCTACGAGCAGTACTTC. It yields the protein CASSQDRWDSSYEQYF.